Presented here are 23 T cell receptor beta chains from one specimen sequenced in a study of sequential checkpoint blockade in melanoma. The repertoire was sequenced with immunoSEQ multiplex PCR; TCRdb's copy has only in-frame clones and lacks some. Of 32,000 or so clones in the sample, more than 65% were seen once. Regarding treatment: randomized to nivolumab then ipilimumab (arm A) or the reverse (arm B). Sequences were derived from CD8+ T cells sorted from blood (inferred from file names), sampled from a patient given nivolumab and ipilimumab in sequence. The receptors were gathered from a human donor with melanoma.

The chain is built from TRBV5-6 and TRBJ2-1; possible D gene TRBD2, 7 bases. The length of the CDR3 is 15 residues. Germline V gives CDR1 SGHDT, CDR2 YYEEEE. V was trimmed by 3 bases and J by 10 bases, leaving 20 bases between them. For the CDR3, the DNA is TGTGCCAGCAGCTGGGGCGGAGGGGGGGGCGGAGAGCAGTTCTTC. It specifies CASSWGGGGGGEQFF.

This clone was counted a single time. This sequence joins TRBV9 and TRBJ1-4; TRBD1 matches 9 bases. Unmatched junction bases numbered 6, after V lost 4 bases and J lost 8 bases. Germline V lookup: CDR1 SGDLS, CDR2 YYNGEE. This CDR3 contains 14 residues. The CDR3, as DNA: TGTGCCAGCAGCTCACAGGGGGCAGGGGAAAAACTGTTTTTT. It codes for CASSSQGAGEKLFF.

The genes are TRBV27 and TRBJ2-7; D possibly corresponds to TRBD1 (7 bases). Germline loops: CDR1 MNHEY, CDR2 SMNVEV (reference sequence). Trimming removed 0 bases at V and 4 bases at J, with 16 bases between. This CDR3 region has 16 residues. In DNA, the CDR3 is TGTGCCAGCAGTTTATCCCCGTCAGGGGGAGGATACGAGCAGTACTTC. It is translated as CASSLSPSGGGYEQYF.

The J gene is TRBJ2-7, the V gene TRBV15, with TRBD1 identical over 8 bases. Unmatched junction bases numbered 12, after V lost 2 bases and J lost 3 bases. CDR3 length: 17 residues. The germline V gene has CDR1 LNHNV and CDR2 YYDKDF (reference sequence). CDR3 residues: CATSRSMGQAFYYEQYF. CDR3 nucleotides: TGTGCCACCAGCAGAAGTATGGGACAGGCCTTCTACTACGAGCAGTACTTC.

J is TRBJ1-2 and V is TRBV25-1, with 10 bases aligning to TRBD1. The trim removed 5 bases at V and 7 bases at J, leaving 7 bases unmatched. The germline CDR1 and CDR2 sequences are MGHDK and SYGVNS. The CDR3 spans 14 residues. DNA of the CDR3: TGTGCCAGCAGTCTGACAGGGGGCTCATCTGGCTACACCTTC. Translating gives CASSLTGGSSGYTF.

The chain is built from TRBV7-9 and TRBJ2-1; D ambiguous. Germline V gives CDR1 SEHNR, CDR2 FQNEAQ (reference sequence). This CDR3 comprises 11 residues. The V end was cut by 4 bases, the J end by 8 bases, with 6 bases between. The CDR3 nucleotides read TGTGCCAGCAGCTCACATTATGAGCAGTTCTTC. Translated, it gives CASSSHYEQFF.

The gene calls are TRBV9 and TRBJ2-1; 12 bases agree with TRBD2. The J segment lost 7 bases and the V segment lost 0 bases, leaving 2 bases of the junction unmatched. Germline CDR1 SGDLS, CDR2 YYNGEE. This CDR3 spans 15 amino acids. CDR3 amino acids: CASSVAGLAGNEQFF. CDR3 coding DNA: TGTGCCAGCAGCGTAGCAGGACTAGCGGGAAATGAGCAGTTCTTC.

The V gene is TRBV4-3, the J gene TRBJ2-7; D is possibly TRBD2 (5 bases). Deletions cut 0 bases from V and 7 bases from J, with 13 bases between. CDR3 length equals 14 residues. CDR1 is LGHNA and CDR2 is YSLEER in the germline V gene. In nucleotides, the CDR3 is TGCGCCAGCAGCCAAGAAGAGGGCTCCGGGGAGCAGTACTTC. Translation gives CASSQEEGSGEQYF.

This clone was detected only a few times. The V and J genes are TRBV19 and TRBJ1-5, with unresolved D. CDR3 length equals 14 residues. Germline CDR1 reads LNHDA; CDR2 reads SQIVND (reference sequence). V was clipped by 6 bases and J by 6 bases, with 15 bases between them. CDR3 amino acids: CASRPRYRGQPQHF. The CDR3 DNA is TGTGCCAGTAGACCGCGGTATCGCGGTCAGCCCCAGCATTTT.

The J gene is TRBJ2-1, the V gene TRBV9, with D maybe TRBD1 (5 bases). V lost 2 bases and J lost 8, with 14 bases in between. The CDR3 covers 14 residues. In germline, CDR1 is SGDLS, CDR2 YYNGEE. The DNA for the CDR3 is TGTGCCAGCAGCGTCGAGGCCAGGGTTGATGAGCAGTTCTTC. This codes for CASSVEARVDEQFF.

The CDR3 loop reads CASSQDPTADTQYF. The CDR3 DNA reads as TGCGCCAGCAGCCAAGATCCCACTGCGGATACGCAGTATTTT. V and J are TRBV4-1 and TRBJ2-3; D uncertain. The CDR3 sequence is 14 residues long. Per the germline V gene, CDR1 is MGHRA and CDR2 is YSYEKL. Deletions cut 0 bases from V and 6 bases from J, with 10 bases between.

The V call is TRBV2, the J call TRBJ2-7; 9 bases are a match to TRBD2. The CDR3 sequence is 15 residues long. Losses at the gene ends were 1 base for V and 1 base for J; bases not matched to a gene: 2. Germline-derived CDR1 and CDR2 are SNHLY and FYNNEI. DNA of the CDR3: TGTGCCAGCAGTGAAGGGCTAGCGGGATCCTACGAGCAGTACTTC. Its protein is CASSEGLAGSYEQYF. Variable domain in full (rest from reference TRBV2 and TRBJ2-7): EPEVTQTPSHQVTQMGQEVILRCVPISNHLYFYWYRQILGQKVEFLVSFYNNEISEKSEIFDDQFSVERPDGSNFTLKIRSTKLEDSAMYFCASSEGLAGSYEQYFGPGTRLTVT.

V and J are TRBV7-9 and TRBJ1-6, with 8 bases fitting TRBD1. The CDR3 has 15 amino acids. The ends lost 3 bases at V and 6 bases at J; junction bases unmatched: 4. The germline V gene has CDR1 SEHNR and CDR2 FQNEAQ (reference sequence). The CDR3 region is CASSFGTGGNSPLHF. The CDR3 DNA reads as TGTGCCAGCAGCTTCGGGACAGGAGGTAATTCACCCCTCCACTTT.

CDR3 nucleotide sequence: TGTGCCAGCAGCTTCGCAGTGGGCGCTAACTATGGCTACACCTTC. It codes for CASSFAVGANYGYTF. The rearrangement uses TRBV9 and TRBJ1-2; D gene uncertain. Germline V gene data show CDR1 as SGDLS and CDR2 as YYNGEE. This CDR3 spans 15 amino acids. V lost 4 bases to trimming and J lost 0 bases, with 13 bases between them.

This chain joins TRBV7-9 and TRBJ2-7; 8 bases are shared with TRBD1. CDR3 size: 14 residues. The ends lost 1 base at V and 7 bases at J; junction bases unmatched: 6. Looked up from germline, CDR1 is SEHNR and CDR2 is FQNEAQ (reference sequence). CDR3 residues: CASSLGQGASEQYF. CDR3 coding DNA: TGTGCCAGCAGCTTAGGGCAGGGGGCGAGTGAGCAGTACTTC.

This chain links TRBV15 with TRBJ1-5; possible D gene TRBD1, 6 bases. There are 16 residues in the CDR3. Germline-derived CDR1 and CDR2 are LNHNV and YYDKDF (reference sequence). The V gene lost 8 bases and the J gene lost 0 bases, with 17 bases spanning the gap. The chain's CDR3 is CATVQGTPYSNQPQHF. The CDR3 coding sequence is TGTGCCACCGTACAAGGGACACCTTATAGCAATCAGCCCCAGCATTTT.

This chain uses TRBV28 with TRBJ2-7, with D perhaps matching TRBD1 (5 bases). V lost 7 bases to trimming and J lost 0 bases, with 13 bases between them. CDR1 and CDR2 from the germline V gene are MDHEN and SYDVKM. The CDR3 loop spans 14 amino acids. The CDR3 protein is CASKTDESSYEQYF. Written as DNA, the CDR3 is TGTGCCAGCAAGACAGACGAAAGCTCCTACGAGCAGTACTTC.

This clone has only a few counts. The rearrangement joins TRBV28 to TRBJ1-5; possibly TRBD1 for D (6 bases). CDR1 and CDR2 (germline): MDHEN, SYDVKM. The ends were cut back, 2 bases at V and 3 bases at J, with 11 bases in the middle. The CDR3 has 15 amino acids. The CDR3 DNA reads TGTGCCAGCAGTTTAATAGGACAGAACAATCAGCCCCAGCATTTT. Residues: CASSLIGQNNQPQHF. Based on the CDR3 plus reference TRBV28 and TRBJ1-5, the full variable domain is DVKVTQSSRYLVKRTGEKVFLECVQDMDHENMFWYRQDPGLGLRLIYFSYDVKMKEKGDIPEGYSVSREKKERFSLILESASTNQTSMYLCASSLIGQNNQPQHFGDGTRLSIL.

A note on this clone: The germline gene is not matched at one end of the junction; a read error may be the cause. The DNA of the CDR3 is TGTGCCTGGAGTGTACTATTCGGATCATCCCAACAGACCCAGTACTTC. Its translation is CAWSVLFGSSQQTQYF. The genes are TRBV30 and TRBJ2-5, with D unresolved. The germline V gene has CDR1 GTSNPN and CDR2 SVGIG (reference sequence). The CDR3 totals 16 residues.

The table lists this clone with a few counts. Other DNA sequences in the sample encode the same CDR3. This chain links TRBV6-5 with TRBJ1-2, with D perhaps matching TRBD1 (5 bases). The CDR3 runs to 15 residues. Germline lookup yields CDR1 MNHEY and CDR2 SVGAGI. The germline V and J ends were trimmed by 0 bases and 6 bases, with 14 bases remaining between them. The chain's CDR3 is CASSYSRGGADGYTF. CDR3 nucleotide sequence: TGTGCCAGCAGTTACTCAAGGGGAGGAGCGGATGGCTACACCTTC.

This rearrangement joins TRBV6-5 to TRBJ2-7; no clear D. The V gene lost 0 bases and the J gene lost 4 bases, with 7 bases spanning the gap. The V gene's germline CDR1 is MNHEY and CDR2 SVGAGI. The CDR3 is made up of 13 amino acids. CDR3 amino acids: CASSYSKQYEQYF. CDR3 DNA sequence: TGTGCCAGCAGTTACTCGAAACAATACGAGCAGTACTTC.

This rearrangement joins TRBV7-7 to TRBJ2-2, with D perhaps matching TRBD2 (6 bases). Germline values: CDR1 SSHAT, CDR2 FNYEAQ (reference sequence). The CDR3 extends over 13 amino acids. Between the trimmed V and J ends, which lost 1 base and 6 bases, there was a span of 6 bases. This CDR3 reads CASSLGGAGELFF. As DNA, the CDR3 is TGTGCCAGCAGCTTAGGGGGGGCCGGGGAGCTGTTTTTT. Filled out from reference TRBV7-7 and TRBJ2-2, the complete variable domain reads GAGVSQSPRYKVTKRGQDVTLRCDPISSHATLYWYQQALGQGPEFLTYFNYEAQPDKSGLPSDRFSAERPEGSISTLTIQRTEQRDSAMYRCASSLGGAGELFFGEGSRLTVL.

The chain couples TRBV7-2 to TRBJ1-5; tentatively, D is TRBD1 (5 bases). The CDR3 is 14 residues long. Trimming removed 2 bases from V and 6 bases from J, with 11 bases in between. Germline lookup yields CDR1 SGHTA and CDR2 FQGNSA. Here the CDR3 DNA reads TGTGCCAGCAGCTTATGGGGGGTAACTCAGCCCCAGCATTTT. Protein: CASSLWGVTQPQHF. Full variable domain (missing parts from reference TRBV7-2 and TRBJ1-5): GAGVSQSPSNKVTEKGKDVELRCDPISGHTALYWYRQSLGQGLEFLIYFQGNSAPDKSGLPSDRFSAERTGGSVSTLTIQRTQQEDSAVYLCASSLWGVTQPQHFGDGTRLSIL.